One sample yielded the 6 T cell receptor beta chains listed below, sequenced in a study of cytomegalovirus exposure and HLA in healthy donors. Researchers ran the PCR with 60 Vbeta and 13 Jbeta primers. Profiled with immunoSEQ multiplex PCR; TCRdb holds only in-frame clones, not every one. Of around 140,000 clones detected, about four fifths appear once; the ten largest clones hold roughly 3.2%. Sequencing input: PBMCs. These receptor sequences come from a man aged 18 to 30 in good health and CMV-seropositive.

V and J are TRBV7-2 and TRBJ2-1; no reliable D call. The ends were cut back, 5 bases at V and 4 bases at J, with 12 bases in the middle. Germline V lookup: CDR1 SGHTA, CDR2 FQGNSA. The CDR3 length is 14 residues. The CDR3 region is CASSPVINYNEQFF. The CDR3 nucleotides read TGTGCCAGCAGCCCTGTAATTAATTACAATGAGCAGTTCTTC. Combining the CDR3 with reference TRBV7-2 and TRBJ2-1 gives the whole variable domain GAGVSQSPSNKVTEKGKDVELRCDPISGHTALYWYRQSLGQGLEFLIYFQGNSAPDKSGLPSDRFSAERTGGSVSTLTIQRTQQEDSAVYLCASSPVINYNEQFFGPGTRLTVL.

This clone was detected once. In nucleotides, the CDR3 is TGCGCCAGCAGCCTCACCGTACTAGCGGGGGACTCCTACGAGCAGTACTTC. This sequence encodes CASSLTVLAGDSYEQYF. V is TRBV4-1 and J is TRBJ2-7; 11 bases match TRBD2. In germline, CDR1 is MGHRA, CDR2 YSYEKL. The CDR3 sequence is 17 residues long. V was clipped by 4 bases and J by 0 bases; unmatched bases: 8.

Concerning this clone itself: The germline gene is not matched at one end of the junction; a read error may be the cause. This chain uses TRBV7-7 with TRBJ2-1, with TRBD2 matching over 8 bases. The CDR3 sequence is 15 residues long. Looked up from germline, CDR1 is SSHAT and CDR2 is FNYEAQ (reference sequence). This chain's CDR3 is CASSPASGSYNEQFF. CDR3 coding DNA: TGTGCTAGCAGCCCCGCAAGCGGGAGCTACAATGAGCAGTTCTTC.

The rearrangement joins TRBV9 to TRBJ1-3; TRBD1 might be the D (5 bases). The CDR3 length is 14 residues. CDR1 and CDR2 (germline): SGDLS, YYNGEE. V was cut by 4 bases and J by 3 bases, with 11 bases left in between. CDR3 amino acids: CASSPLGDGNTIYF. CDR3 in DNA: TGTGCCAGCAGCCCCCTAGGGGATGGAAACACCATATATTTT.

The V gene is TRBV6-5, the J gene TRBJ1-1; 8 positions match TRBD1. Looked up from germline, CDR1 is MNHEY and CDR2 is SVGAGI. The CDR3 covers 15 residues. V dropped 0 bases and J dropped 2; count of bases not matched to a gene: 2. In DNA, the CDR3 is TGTGCCAGCAGTTACTCGGGACAGGCTAACACTGAAGCTTTCTTT. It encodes CASSYSGQANTEAFF.

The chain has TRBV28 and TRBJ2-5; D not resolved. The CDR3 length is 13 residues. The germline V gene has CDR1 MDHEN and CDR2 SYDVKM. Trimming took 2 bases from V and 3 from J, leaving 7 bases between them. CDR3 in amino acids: CASSLEEEETQYF. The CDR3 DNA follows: TGTGCCAGCAGTTTAGAAGAGGAAGAGACCCAGTACTTC.